The clone carrying this TCR beta chain was counted a single time. Its antigen is currently unknown. The method was immunoSEQ multiplex PCR; TCRdb's version includes in-frame clones alone and lacks a portion of them. Of about 90,000 clones in the sample, around 85% were seen once. The data were taken from a study of T cell responses to AZD1222 COVID-19 vaccine. The CDR3 totals 13 residues. Analysis merged second doses at about 4 or about 12 weeks. Study-level findings and limits: The number of AZD1222 recipients seropositive at baseline was only 5 to 7. Females made up more of the donors, who were largely white British, and clonal diversity may have come out too low. No day 14 peak samples; only post-peak repertoires were characterized.

The material sequenced was peripheral blood, taken 28 days after the second AZD1222 dose. The sequence was obtained from an adult who received the AZD1222 COVID-19 vaccine. This chain connects TRBV21-1 to TRBJ2-2. TRBV21-1 is a recognized pseudogene. As DNA, the CDR3 is TGTGCCAGCAGCAAAGGAAGGACCGGGGAGCTGTTTTTT. Protein: CASSKGRTGELFF.